The 14 T cell receptor beta chains presented below share a single source sample, sequenced in a study of human T cells and chemical hapten exposure (dated by TCRdb to 2020 to 2022). Libraries came from RACE. The sequencer was a NextSeq 500. In TCRdb, the public reads were trimmed at Q25 with fastp and aligned with MiXCR, with productive beta chains retained. Each record represents a unique CDR3 protein, reported with the most common genes and DNA among its rows. The sample has 280,000 or so distinct CDR3 sequences on record, almost 8% of them singletons. The top ten clonotypes cover more than 1% of the sample. Interpreted using the paper, the time point label stands for: pre-sensitization, week 0. What this sample's treatment or condition label stands for: therapeutic diphenylcyclopropenone sensitization with weekly scalp DPC. This material consisted of whole blood, taken in connection with sensitization to the hapten diphenylcyclopropenone (DPC). These receptors all stem from a man aged 18 to 29 with alopecia areata. Some clones in this sample may be carry-over from other donors' samples.

There are many counts of this clonotype. An end of the junction does not agree with germline; a read error may underlie this. The J gene is TRBJ1-2, the V gene TRBV12-3 or TRBV12-4, with 10 bases fitting TRBD1. The CDR3 runs 13 residues. CDR3 coding DNA: TGTGCCAGCAGTCCCGGGACAGGGGCTCTTCATTCGTTC. Translated, it gives CASSPGTGALHSF.

This clonotype was seen many times. The chain combines TRBV3-1 with TRBJ2-7, with 9 bases lining up with TRBD1. This CDR3 region has 14 residues. Germline CDR1 LGHDT, CDR2 YNNKEL (reference sequence). V shed 7 bases and J 5 bases; nucleotides not matched to a gene: 9. The CDR3 bases are TGTGCCAGCACCACCGGGACAGGGTCTGACGAGCAGTACTTC. Its protein is CASTTGTGSDEQYF.

The chain employs TRBV27 and TRBJ2-7; no clear D. Germline V gene lookup returns CDR1 MNHEY and CDR2 SMNVEV (reference sequence). The CDR3 has 14 amino acids. Trimming left V 2 bases short and J 0 bases short, with 8 bases between. CDR3 loop: CASSLGYSSYEQYF. The CDR3 DNA reads TGTGCCAGCAGTTTAGGGTACAGCTCCTACGAGCAGTACTTC.

This clonotype has ten or more counts. The rearrangement joins TRBV21-1 to TRBJ1-4. TRBV21-1 is tagged as a pseudogene. CDR3 length equals 16 residues. The CDR3 bases are TGTGCCAGCAGCAAAGCCGAACGCCGGCAGGTTGAAAAACTGTTTTTT. It translates to CASSKAERRQVEKLFF.

This clonotype turned up a few times. This rearrangement joins TRBV28 to TRBJ2-5; TRBD2 matches at 15 bases. With 6 bases clipped from V and 4 bases from J, the junction kept 3 bases outside the gene matches. The CDR3 is 15 residues long. Germline CDR1 reads MDHEN; CDR2 reads SYDVKM. The CDR3 bases are TGTGCCAGCAGCCCGGGACTAGCGGGGGGAGAGACCCAGTACTTC. This sequence encodes CASSPGLAGGETQYF.

This clonotype was picked up many times. This chain connects TRBV6-2 or TRBV6-3 to TRBJ2-7, with a weak D call TRBD2 (5 bases). The CDR3 covers 14 residues. Trimming shortened V by 2 bases and J by 0 bases, and 8 bases separated the two germline ends. CDR1 and CDR2 from the germline V gene are MNHEY and SVGEGT. The CDR3 loop reads CASSYPGSSYEQYV. CDR3 DNA sequence: TGTGCCAGCAGTTACCCGGGGAGCTCCTACGAGCAGTACGTC.

The chain links TRBV20-1 to TRBJ2-5; perhaps D is TRBD1 or TRBD2 (5 bases each). Germline V gene data show CDR1 as DFQATT and CDR2 as SNEGSKA (reference sequence). V was trimmed by 0 bases and J by 2 bases, leaving 13 bases between them. The CDR3 extends over 15 amino acids. The CDR3 region is CSARDYRDVQETQYF. The CDR3, as DNA: TGCAGTGCTAGAGACTACCGGGACGTTCAAGAGACCCAGTACTTC.

This clonotype has a handful of counts. The chain links TRBV6-2 or TRBV6-3 to TRBJ1-1, with a weak D call TRBD1 (5 bases). This CDR3 has 13 amino acids. CDR1 is MNHEY and CDR2 is SVGEGT in the germline V gene. V was clipped by 3 bases and J by 7 bases, with 12 bases between them. CDR3 nucleotide sequence: TGTGCCAGCAGTTATAACGGGGCAGTTGAAGCTTTCTTT. Translating it yields CASSYNGAVEAFF.

This clonotype was counted at least ten times. The chain links TRBV3-1 to TRBJ2-7, with 9 bases matching TRBD1. V gave up 3 bases and J gave up 3 bases; unmatched junction bases: 3. Germline V CDR1 and CDR2: LGHDT, YNNKEL (reference sequence). CDR3 length equals 14 residues. This chain's CDR3 is CASSQMGQGYEQYF. The CDR3, as DNA: TGTGCCAGCAGCCAGATGGGACAGGGCTACGAGCAGTACTTC.

This clonotype was counted only a few times. The CDR3 region has the DNA TGCGCCAGCAGCCAGGGGGTCTTTTTAACCTACGAGCAGTACTTC. Translation: CASSQGVFLTYEQYF. This rearrangement joins TRBV4-1 to TRBJ2-7; D may be TRBD1 or TRBD2 (5 bases each). V was clipped by 3 bases and J by 2 bases, with 14 bases between them. The CDR3 runs 15 residues. CDR1 is MGHRA and CDR2 is YSYEKL in the germline V gene.

The gene calls are TRBV5-6 and TRBJ1-2, with a weak D call TRBD1 (5 bases). The V gene lost 4 bases and the J gene lost 3 bases, with 19 bases spanning the gap. The CDR3 has 16 amino acids. Germline lookup yields CDR1 SGHDT and CDR2 YYEEEE. The chain's CDR3 is CASSPREGKYDYGYTF. The CDR3 DNA follows: TGTGCCAGCAGCCCTAGGGAGGGGAAGTATGACTATGGCTACACCTTC.

This clonotype was detected only a few times. The J gene is TRBJ2-3, the V gene TRBV5-1; weak D call: TRBD1 (5 bases). Trimming shortened V by 3 bases and J by 4 bases, and 9 bases separated the two germline ends. There are 13 residues in the CDR3. The germline V gene encodes CDR1 SGHRS and CDR2 YFSETQ. The CDR3 DNA sequence: TGCGCCAGCAGCTCAGGGATTTCAGATACGCAGTATTTT. This sequence encodes CASSSGISDTQYF.

This clonotype was recorded at least ten times. V usage is TRBV6-2 or TRBV6-3 and J usage is TRBJ2-7; D gene uncertain. Germline lookup yields CDR1 MNHEY and CDR2 SVGEGT. This CDR3 region has 13 residues. V shed 0 bases and J shed 6 bases, with 9 bases lying between them. The chain's CDR3 is CASSYSRSGEQYF. In DNA, the CDR3 is TGTGCCAGCAGTTACTCGAGGTCGGGCGAGCAGTACTTC.

The chain carries TRBV28 and TRBJ2-4, with D hard to call. Germline V gives CDR1 MDHEN, CDR2 SYDVKM. V gave up 2 bases and J gave up 0 bases, with 11 bases separating them. The CDR3 extends over 16 amino acids. The CDR3 DNA reads TGTGCCAGCAGTTTACCGGACCTGCTAGCCAAAAACATTCAGTACTTC. It encodes CASSLPDLLAKNIQYF.